Below, 30 T cell receptor beta chains from the same sample are listed, as sequenced in a study of blood T cell repertoires in COVID-19. The method was immunoSEQ multiplex PCR; TCRdb's version includes in-frame clones alone and lacks a portion of them. The sample lists about 190,000 clones, approximately 85% occurring once. Material: PBMCs or T cells enriched from blood (not recorded which). All receptors derive from a man aged 35 to 55 with acute COVID-19.

This chain links TRBV30 with TRBJ2-1; D gene ambiguous. CDR3 size: 11 residues. The germline V and J ends were trimmed by 5 bases and 8 bases, with 10 bases remaining between them. The germline V gene encodes CDR1 GTSNPN and CDR2 SVGIG (reference sequence). CDR3 bases: TGTGCCTGGGGCAAGAGCTATGAGCAGTTCTTC. Translating gives CAWGKSYEQFF.

This clone was recorded only once. The chain combines TRBV7-2 with TRBJ2-7; a possible D gene is TRBD2 (6 bases). V gave up 4 bases and J gave up 6 bases, with 25 bases separating them. The CDR3 covers 17 residues. Looked up from germline, CDR1 is SGHTA and CDR2 is FQGNSA. For the CDR3, the DNA is TGTGCCAGCAGCTCCCACCATCTGCGGGGACCTCCGGGCGAGCAGTACTTC. Its protein product is CASSSHHLRGPPGEQYF.

The sample holds one count of this clone. The chain is built from TRBV28 and TRBJ2-1, with 13 bases that match TRBD2. The CDR3 loop spans 14 amino acids. The ends lost 10 bases at V and 5 bases at J; junction bases unmatched: 5. Germline V gene data show CDR1 as MDHEN and CDR2 as SYDVKM. The CDR3 region has the DNA TGTGCCATCACTAGCGGGAGGGCCGACAATGAGCAGTTCTTC. Amino acids: CAITSGRADNEQFF.

The chain's CDR3 is CASSYTGQPQHF. CDR3 nucleotide sequence: TGTGCCAGCAGTTACACGGGTCAGCCCCAGCATTTT. The chain recombines TRBV12-3 or TRBV12-4 with TRBJ1-5, with D hard to call. V lost 4 bases, J lost 6 bases, and 7 bases lay in between. This CDR3 region has 12 residues.

The chain recombines TRBV30 with TRBJ2-3, with 9 nucleotides matching TRBD2. The CDR3 spans 12 residues. Germline V CDR1 and CDR2: GTSNPN, SVGIG (reference sequence). The CDR3 DNA sequence: TGTGGGGGCGGGAGGGGCTCAGATACGCAGTATTTT. This translates into CGGGRGSDTQYF.

This chain uses TRBV9 with TRBJ2-7; TRBD2 aligns across 7 bases. Germline-derived CDR1 and CDR2 are SGDLS and YYNGEE. V shed 4 bases and J 3 bases; nucleotides not matched to a gene: 10. The CDR3 runs 15 residues. The CDR3 sequence: CASSPTAGDVYEQYF. CDR3 coding DNA: TGTGCCAGCAGCCCCACGGCGGGAGACGTCTACGAGCAGTACTTC.

The V call is TRBV4-1, the J call TRBJ1-1, with D unresolved. V gave up 0 bases and J gave up 9 bases, with 17 bases separating them. This CDR3 comprises 15 residues. Germline V CDR1 and CDR2: MGHRA, YSYEKL. Written as DNA, the CDR3 is TGCGCCAGCAGCCAAGATGTAACGGGAGGGCGGCAAGCTTTCTTT. This encodes CASSQDVTGGRQAFF.

This sequence joins TRBV6-5 and TRBJ1-3; D may be TRBD1 (6 bases). Trimming cost V 6 bases and J 9 bases, with 9 bases left between them. Germline lookup yields CDR1 MNHEY and CDR2 SVGAGI. This CDR3 is 11 amino acids long. CDR3 protein: CASRQGGTIYF. The CDR3 DNA reads as TGTGCCAGCAGACAGGGCGGCACCATATATTTT.

The V and J genes are TRBV4-3 and TRBJ1-2; D is ambiguous. Germline CDR1 LGHNA, CDR2 YSLEER. V was cut by 0 bases and J by 1 base, with 12 bases left in between. The CDR3 loop spans 16 amino acids. The CDR3 DNA reads as TGCGCCAGCAGCCAAGATCTCTACCCGAGTAACTATGGCTACACCTTC. It translates to CASSQDLYPSNYGYTF.

The rearrangement uses TRBV6-5 and TRBJ2-1, with a weak D call TRBD2 (5 bases). Trimming shortened V by 6 bases and J by 8 bases, and 8 bases separated the two germline ends. The CDR3 totals 11 residues. Looked up from germline, CDR1 is MNHEY and CDR2 is SVGAGI. The CDR3 DNA reads as TGTGCCAGCAGAGGACTCCATGAGCAGTTCTTC. This gives the protein CASRGLHEQFF.

The rearrangement uses TRBV29-1 and TRBJ2-7; possible D gene TRBD2, 6 bases. The CDR3 is 13 amino acids. Germline V lookup: CDR1 SQVTM, CDR2 ANQGSEA. Trimming cost V 5 bases and J 1 base, with 12 bases left between them. The CDR3 bases are TGCAGCGTTAGGGGAGGAGCGTCCTACGAGCAGTACTTC. It specifies CSVRGGASYEQYF.

The chain combines TRBV27 with TRBJ1-5; D may be TRBD1 (5 bases). CDR3 size: 12 residues. The ends were cut back, 2 bases at V and 9 bases at J, with 8 bases in the middle. CDR1 and CDR2 (germline): MNHEY, SMNVEV (reference sequence). DNA for the CDR3: TGTGCCAGCAGTTTAAGGGGTGGGCCCCAGCATTTT. It translates to CASSLRGGPQHF.

Only one count was recorded for this clone. The J gene is TRBJ2-5, the V gene TRBV6-2 or TRBV6-3; 8 nucleotides match TRBD2. Per germline, CDR1 MNHEY and CDR2 SVGEGT. Trimming at V came to 0 bases and at J to 2 bases, leaving 5 bases not matched to a gene. CDR3 length: 16 amino acids. The CDR3 here is CASSYSSGRGQETQYF. In DNA, the CDR3 is TGTGCCAGCAGTTACTCCAGCGGGAGAGGACAAGAGACCCAGTACTTC.

This clone came up once. V usage is TRBV6-4 and J usage is TRBJ2-3, with 7 positions matching TRBD2. CDR1 is MRHNA and CDR2 is SNTAGT in the germline V gene. J lost 12 bases, V lost 3 bases, and 9 bases had no gene match. The CDR3 contains 13 residues. CDR3 sequence reads: CASSEGRDSTQYF. The CDR3 DNA sequence: TGTGCCAGCAGTGAGGGGAGGGACTCGACCCAGTATTTT.

The V gene is TRBV4-3, the J gene TRBJ2-2, with D perhaps TRBD2 (5 bases). Germline V gene lookup returns CDR1 LGHNA and CDR2 YSLEER. The V gene lost 1 base and the J gene lost 5 bases, with 8 bases spanning the gap. This CDR3 has 14 amino acids. Here the CDR3 reads CASSQGERTGELFF. CDR3 nucleotides: TGCGCCAGCAGCCAAGGGGAGCGGACCGGGGAGCTGTTTTTT.

The V and J genes are TRBV7-8 and TRBJ2-7; 9 bases agree with TRBD1. The V gene end was trimmed by 3 bases and the J gene end by 0 bases; junction bases not matched to a gene: 3. Germline lookup yields CDR1 SGHVS and CDR2 FQNEAQ. The CDR3 contains 15 residues. The CDR3 DNA sequence: TGTGCCAGCAGCTTCGGACAGGGGAGCTCCTACGAGCAGTACTTC. Translated: CASSFGQGSSYEQYF.

The chain uses TRBV9 and TRBJ2-5; TRBD1 might be the D (5 bases). V lost 3 bases and J lost 1, with 10 bases in between. The CDR3 is made up of 14 amino acids. From germline, CDR1 is SGDLS and CDR2 YYNGEE. The CDR3 DNA is TGTGCCAGCAGCGCCGACAGACCCCAAGAGACCCAGTACTTC. It encodes CASSADRPQETQYF.

This clone was observed a single time. The rearrangement uses TRBV18 and TRBJ2-2, with 7 positions matching TRBD1. V lost 2 bases, J lost 6 bases, and 3 bases stayed unmatched. Germline V gives CDR1 KGHSH, CDR2 LQKENI. The CDR3 extends over 14 amino acids. DNA for the CDR3: TGTGCCAGCTCACCATTGGGGACAGCCGGGGAGCTGTTTTTT. As protein: CASSPLGTAGELFF.

The chain combines TRBV5-1 with TRBJ2-3; a possible D gene is TRBD2 (6 bases). The V and J ends lost 2 bases and 2 bases respectively, with 9 bases between them. The CDR3 contains 14 residues. Looked up from germline, CDR1 is SGHRS and CDR2 is YFSETQ. The CDR3 DNA sequence: TGCGCCAGCAGCTTCGAGCGGGCCACAGATACGCAGTATTTT. It encodes CASSFERATDTQYF.

V is TRBV5-5 and J is TRBJ2-7; 8 bases line up with TRBD1. V was pared by 4 bases and J by 3 bases, with 3 bases of the junction left unmatched. Per germline, CDR1 SGHKS and CDR2 YYEKEE (reference sequence). This CDR3 has 13 residues. The CDR3 DNA reads as TGTGCCAGCAGCAGGGGACAGGACTACGAGCAGTACTTC. It encodes CASSRGQDYEQYF.

The chain employs TRBV5-4 and TRBJ1-3; D is ambiguous. The V end lost 3 bases, the J end lost 0 bases, and 16 bases lay between the germline ends. This CDR3 has 17 residues. Germline-derived CDR1 and CDR2 are SGHNT and YYREEE (reference sequence). CDR3: CASSSQTGRYSGNTIYF. As DNA, the CDR3 is TGTGCCAGCAGCTCACAAACCGGGAGATACTCTGGAAACACCATATATTTT.

The chain couples TRBV6-4 to TRBJ2-4, with D tentatively TRBD2 (6 bases). There are 18 residues in the CDR3. Germline assignment: CDR1 MRHNA and CDR2 SNTAGT. Trimming took off 3 bases at V and 0 bases at J, with 18 bases between the two ends. CDR3 loop: CASSDCDLAPLAKNIQYF. The DNA for the CDR3 is TGTGCCAGCAGTGATTGTGATCTAGCGCCCCTAGCCAAAAACATTCAGTACTTC.

The CDR3 reads CASGGQVGNQPQHF. CDR3 DNA: TGTGCCAGCGGTGGACAGGTTGGCAATCAGCCCCAGCATTTT. The chain recombines TRBV7-2 with TRBJ1-5, with TRBD1 matching over 7 bases. The V gene's germline CDR1 is SGHTA and CDR2 FQGNSA. The CDR3 has 14 amino acids. Trimming cost V 8 bases and J 2 bases; bases outside gene matches: 6.

The rearrangement joins TRBV10-2 to TRBJ2-1, with D unclear. Trimming stripped 4 bases from V and 5 bases from J, with 6 bases between. CDR3 length equals 12 residues. The V gene's germline CDR1 is WSHSY and CDR2 SAAADI. The CDR3, as DNA: TGCGCCAGCAGTGTGGCAGACAATGAGCAGTTCTTC. As protein: CASSVADNEQFF.

This clone has only one observation. The chain carries TRBV20-1 and TRBJ2-5; TRBD2 matches 8 bases. This CDR3 has 11 residues. Germline CDR1 DFQATT, CDR2 SNEGSKA (reference sequence). Losses at the gene ends were 6 bases for V and 13 bases for J; bases not matched to a gene: 10. CDR3 sequence: CSAILKGTRYF. CDR3 nucleotide sequence: TGCAGTGCCATTCTGAAGGGGACTAGGTACTTC.

This clone was detected once. This chain links TRBV28 with TRBJ1-5; D possibly corresponds to TRBD1 (6 bases). The V end was cut by 5 bases, the J end by 7 bases, with 15 bases between. The CDR3 runs 14 residues. CDR1 MDHEN and CDR2 SYDVKM come from the germline V gene. Here the CDR3 reads CASSLTAQGQPQHF. The CDR3 coding sequence is TGTGCCAGCAGTCTAACGGCTCAGGGGCAGCCCCAGCATTTT.

The V and J genes are TRBV18 and TRBJ2-7, with TRBD1 as a possible D gene (5 bases). Between the trimmed V and J ends, which lost 4 bases and 3 bases, there was a span of 10 bases. This CDR3 region has 13 residues. Per the germline V gene, CDR1 is KGHSH and CDR2 is LQKENI. Here the CDR3 reads CASSLYQGYEQYF. CDR3 sequence (DNA): TGTGCCAGCTCACTATACCAGGGCTACGAGCAGTACTTC.

The gene calls are TRBV2 and TRBJ1-1; TRBD1 is a possible D gene (5 bases). The CDR3 is made up of 14 amino acids. From germline, CDR1 is SNHLY and CDR2 FYNNEI. The germline V and J ends were trimmed by 4 bases and 2 bases, with 11 bases remaining between them. CDR3 in DNA: TGTGCCAGCAGTGGGCAGGGCACAAACACTGAAGCTTTCTTT. It codes for CASSGQGTNTEAFF. Together with reference TRBV2 and TRBJ1-1, the CDR3 gives the full variable domain: EPEVTQTPSHQVTQMGQEVILRCVPISNHLYFYWYRQILGQKVEFLVSFYNNEISEKSEIFDDQFSVERPDGSNFTLKIRSTKLEDSAMYFCASSGQGTNTEAFFGQGTRLTVV.

The V and J genes are TRBV5-1 and TRBJ2-5; 10 nucleotides line up with TRBD2. The CDR3 consists of 14 residues. The V and J ends lost 7 bases and 3 bases, in that order; junction bases with no gene match: 6. The germline gives CDR1 SGHRS, CDR2 YFSETQ. CDR3 in DNA: TGCGCCAGCCAGGTAGCGGGAGGTGAAGAGACCCAGTACTTC. It yields the protein CASQVAGGEETQYF.

This clone was observed a handful of times. V gene TRBV6-2 or TRBV6-3 combines with J gene TRBJ1-2; tentatively, D is TRBD1 (5 bases). The CDR3 is 14 amino acids. Per the germline V gene, CDR1 is MNHEY and CDR2 is SVGEGT. V lost 6 bases and J lost 3, with 14 bases in between. As DNA, the CDR3 is TGTGCCAGCAGCCCGAAGGGGATGTACTATGGCTACACCTTC. Protein sequence: CASSPKGMYYGYTF.